This is a list of T cell receptor beta chains from one sample in a study of beta chain features in type 1 diabetes. Libraries were prepared by immunoSEQ multiplex PCR; TCRdb keeps only in-frame clonotypes and omits some of them. Altogether under 400,000 clones are present, around 19% being singletons, with the ten largest covering approximately 0.041%. The sequenced sample consisted of naive CD4+ T cells from blood. These receptors all stem from a woman between 18 and 30 years old in good health. The CDR3 runs from the conserved cysteine through the conserved F or W. D genes are given only for firm matches. Clone size appears in some rows only: once, few, many, or a class for an expanded clone.

D	J	V	size	CDR3	DNA
NA	TRBJ1-2	TRBV5-1	NA	CASSLVQGGGYTF	TGCGCCAGCAGCTTGGTACAGGGCGGGGGCTACACCTTC
TRBD1	TRBJ2-7	TRBV9	NA	CASSPRTGQYEQYF	TGTGCCAGCAGCCCGCGGACAGGGCAATACGAGCAGTACTTC
TRBD2	TRBJ2-1	TRBV6-6	NA	CASSGGSAAYNEQFF	TGTGCCAGCAGTGGCGGGAGTGCGGCCTACAATGAGCAGTTCTTC
NA	TRBJ2-1	TRBV19	NA	CASSQGPGHNNEQFF	TGTGCCAGTAGTCAAGGGCCGGGACACAACAATGAGCAGTTCTTC
TRBD1	TRBJ2-2	TRBV5-6	NA	CASSRLPIRDRVGELFF	TGTGCCAGCAGCCGACTGCCGATCCGGGACAGGGTCGGGGAGCTGTTTTTT
NA	TRBJ2-5	TRBV21-1	few	CASSGTLGDF	TGTGCCAGTTCCGGGACTCTCGGCGACTTC
TRBD1	TRBJ1-3	TRBV5-1	NA	CASSLLSSGQSSGNTIYF	TGCGCCAGCAGCTTGCTATCGTCGGGACAGTCCTCAGGAAACACCATATATTTT
TRBD2	TRBJ2-7	TRBV4-2	once	CASSQGSGRGEQYF	TGTGCCAGCAGCCAAGGAAGCGGGAGGGGCGAGCAGTACTTC
TRBD2	TRBJ2-3	TRBV14	NA	CASSPGTSGRRTRTDTQYF	TGTGCCAGCAGCCCCGGGACTAGCGGGAGAAGAACCCGGACAGATACGCAGTATTTT
NA	TRBJ1-2	TRBV6-5	NA	CASSPPGGDGYTF	TGTGCCAGCAGTCCCCCAGGAGGGGACGGCTACACCTTC
NA	TRBJ1-1	TRBV9	NA	CASSTEGQDTEAFF	TGTGCCAGCAGCACGGAGGGGCAAGACACTGAAGCTTTCTTT
TRBD2	TRBJ2-3	TRBV14	few	CASSQEGGSYTDTQYF	TGTGCCAGCAGCCAAGAGGGCGGGAGTTACACAGATACGCAGTATTTT